This note documents a single TCR beta chain sequence. Its antigen specificity is not known. It has no much larger one-base neighbor in the sample; base qualities were not kept. A second Seattle source provided samples from volunteer blood donors who had recovered from COVID-19. Each collaborating institution followed its own protocols to collect whole blood in K2EDTA tubes. Collaborator samples were shipped for TCRbeta analysis as frozen whole blood, isolated PBMCs, or DNA extracted from either sample type. The immunoSEQ Assay, a bias-controlled multiplex PCR, was used to amplify TCRbeta CDR3 regions from genomic DNA. From the authors' description of their analysis: The number of nucleated cells in each sample was estimated by amplification of reference gene primers within the assay. To quantify the absolute abundance of each unique TCRbeta CDR3 rearrangement, sequence reads were collapsed and filtered. For each sample, productive Simpson clonality was calculated as the square root of Simpson's diversity index over productive rearrangements. TCRdb's version of the immuneACCESS table is confined to in-frame rearrangements and falls short of the full clone set. An unresolved V gene accounts for under half of the shortfall where checked; the remainder is of unknown origin. That table furnishes V, J and clone size, whereas the DNA furnished D and trimming. A total of around 300,000 clones appear in this sample, around 88% of them only once. Approximately 2% of the sample comes from the top ten.

According to the germline V gene, CDR1 reads MNHEY and CDR2 reads SVGAGI. V is shortened by 6 bases, J by 2 bases, and the region joining them spans 8 bases. The CDR3 runs 12 residues from the cysteine to the phenylalanine. Just CDR3 DNA is preserved here, 36 bases in frame from base 1. The source of the sample is a study of blood T cell repertoires in COVID-19 (dated by TCRdb to about 2020). Regarding the complete study: Samples covering the acute and convalescent phases of COVID-19 were provided by collaborators in the United States, Italy and Spain. The repertoires were released in a freely available public database intended as a resource for research on the immune response to SARS-CoV-2. Samples came from the ongoing ImmuneRACE study (first 160 participants) plus 1,254 subjects from 6 global collaborators. Nearly every sample came with metadata listing a de-identified subject ID, COVID-19 status, age in years and sex. Where available, HLA class I and class II types were taken from metadata supplied by the sample provider and were not determined by assay-based typing. Subjects who had been exposed to COVID-19, were actively infected with it, or had recovered from it provided the deeply sampled blood TCRbeta repertoires that made up the dataset. The prospective study material was composed of cDNA or gDNA derived from T cells, B-cell-depleted T cells, or PBMCs.

Study-wide findings and limitations: How much clinical and demographic metadata was included differed by source and by participant, and the metadata was provided uncurated.

The sequence joins TRBV6-5 to TRBJ2-7; possibly the D gene is TRBD2, per 6 matching bases. The sequencing sample was made of peripheral blood. This sequence was found in a young woman who had recovered from COVID-19. The CDR3 has the sequence CASRLAPYEQYF. In nucleotide form, the sequence is TGTGCCAGCAGACTAGCCCCCTACGAGCAGTACTTC.